This passage covers 26 T cell receptor beta chains from one sample sequenced in a study of shared clonotypes between healthy human individuals. Sequencing used immunoSEQ multiplex PCR; TCRdb keeps in-frame clones, though not all of them. The sample holds over a million clones; approximately 70% are singletons and the top ten take about 1.5%. Sequencing was done on a sample of memory CD4+ T cells sorted from blood. The subset was: CD45RA-negative fraction. The receptors originated from a young man in good health.

This clone was found once. The rearrangement uses TRBV28 and TRBJ2-5; possibly TRBD1 or TRBD2 for D (5 bases each). In germline, CDR1 is MDHEN, CDR2 SYDVKM. This CDR3 region has 15 residues. V lost 6 bases to trimming and J lost 3 bases, with 17 bases between them. The CDR3 coding sequence is TGTGCCAGCAGCCTCTCGACGGGACGGAAAGAGACCCAGTACTTC. It codes for CASSLSTGRKETQYF.

V and J are TRBV11-2 and TRBJ2-5, with 7 bases aligning to TRBD2. The J segment lost 0 bases and the V segment lost 5 bases, leaving 6 bases of the junction unmatched. This CDR3 region has 15 residues. CDR1 is SGHAT and CDR2 is FQNNGV in the germline V gene. CDR3 sequence: CASSPRAGYQETQYF. The DNA of the CDR3 is TGTGCCAGCAGCCCTCGAGCGGGGTACCAAGAGACCCAGTACTTC.

J is TRBJ2-3 and V is TRBV5-4, with 12 nucleotides matching TRBD2. The V gene end was trimmed by 4 bases and the J gene end by 8 bases; junction bases not matched to a gene: 14. Per the germline V gene, CDR1 is SGHNT and CDR2 is YYREEE (reference sequence). This CDR3 has 17 amino acids. The CDR3, as DNA: TGTGCCAGCAGCAGGAAAAGGCTAGCGGGGGGGCCTGGTACGCAGTATTTT. Translating gives CASSRKRLAGGPGTQYF.

The chain couples TRBV13 to TRBJ2-1; 7 bases fit TRBD2. V dropped 2 bases and J dropped 5; count of bases not matched to a gene: 6. Germline values: CDR1 PRHDT, CDR2 FYEKMQ (reference sequence). The CDR3 covers 15 residues. This CDR3 is CASSLFGGSNNEQFF. The CDR3 bases are TGTGCCAGCAGCTTATTTGGCGGGAGTAACAATGAGCAGTTCTTC.

This rearrangement joins TRBV12-5 to TRBJ2-7; 10 bases are shared with TRBD2. Germline trimming cut 1 base from V and 3 bases from J; bases unmatched to any gene: 6. CDR3 size: 16 residues. Germline-derived CDR1 and CDR2 are LGHNT and FRNRAP. CDR3 in amino acids: CASGLGLAGVVYEQYF. CDR3 DNA: TGTGCTAGTGGTTTGGGTCTAGCGGGAGTTGTCTACGAGCAGTACTTC.

The CDR3, as DNA: TGTGCCAGCACGTCGAACAAGATGAAGGCCGGGGAGCTGTTTTTT. Its protein product is CASTSNKMKAGELFF. The J gene is TRBJ2-2, the V gene TRBV2; D is uncertain. CDR3 length equals 15 residues. Germline V lookup: CDR1 SNHLY, CDR2 FYNNEI. V was shortened by 7 bases and J by 6 bases, with 18 bases between the two germline ends. Full variable domain (missing parts from reference TRBV2 and TRBJ2-2): EPEVTQTPSHQVTQMGQEVILRCVPISNHLYFYWYRQILGQKVEFLVSFYNNEISEKSEIFDDQFSVERPDGSNFTLKIRSTKLEDSAMYFCASTSNKMKAGELFFGEGSRLTVL.

In its sample, this clone was seen a few times. CDR3 bases: TGTGCCAGCAGCCAAGACCTTGGCGGCAGGGGCACAGATACGCAGTATTTT. Translation: CASSQDLGGRGTDTQYF. The V and J genes are TRBV14 and TRBJ2-3, with D possibly TRBD1 on 5 matching bases. This CDR3 has 17 residues. Trimming stripped 0 bases from V and 1 base from J, with 14 bases between. Germline assignment: CDR1 SGHDN and CDR2 FVKESK.

The rearrangement links TRBV2 to TRBJ1-2; D possibly corresponds to TRBD1 (6 bases). The CDR3 runs to 11 residues. The germline V gene has CDR1 SNHLY and CDR2 FYNNEI. Trimming stripped 11 bases from V and 4 bases from J, with 11 bases between. For the CDR3, the DNA is TGTGCCCTCGGGACAATCTATGGCTACACCTTC. As protein: CALGTIYGYTF.

The CDR3 is CASTTGGPGYTF. CDR3 DNA sequence: TGTGCCAGCACCACAGGGGGTCCTGGCTACACCTTC. This chain uses TRBV5-4 with TRBJ1-2; 8 nucleotides align to TRBD1. V lost 6 bases to trimming and J lost 7 bases; unmatched junction nucleotides: 5. CDR1 is SGHNT and CDR2 is YYREEE in the germline V gene (reference sequence). The CDR3 length is 12 residues.

This chain connects TRBV6-5 to TRBJ2-7, with 7 positions matching TRBD2. Trimming took 4 bases from V and 3 from J; bases not matched to a gene: 6. The CDR3 is made up of 14 amino acids. Germline V CDR1 and CDR2: MNHEY, SVGAGI. The CDR3 region has the DNA TGTGCCAGCAGTTCCGCGGGGGTTGACTACGAGCAGTACTTC. Encoded protein: CASSSAGVDYEQYF.

As for this clone: This may arise from a read error, as a much more abundant clone is one base away. Other nucleotide sequences in the sample specify the same CDR3. The chain uses TRBV30 and TRBJ1-2; unclear D gene. Germline CDR1 reads GTSNPN; CDR2 reads SVGIG (reference sequence). CDR3 length: 13 amino acids. V was trimmed by 0 bases and J by 8 bases, leaving 13 bases between them. The CDR3 reads CAWSVEAAYGYTF. The CDR3 coding sequence is TGTGCCTGGAGTGTTGAGGCAGCCTACGGCTACACCTTC.

The rearrangement links TRBV4-3 to TRBJ1-3; 9 bases fit TRBD1. J gave up 4 bases and V 0 bases, and 4 bases lay outside the gene matches. The CDR3 totals 16 residues. Germline CDR1 is LGHNA and CDR2 is YSLEER. CDR3 sequence reads: CASSQDWTGAGNTIYF. The CDR3 nucleotides are TGCGCCAGCAGCCAAGATTGGACAGGGGCCGGAAACACCATATATTTT.

The chain employs TRBV5-1 and TRBJ1-1; D may be TRBD1 (5 bases). The CDR3 sequence is 16 residues long. From germline, CDR1 is SGHRS and CDR2 YFSETQ. Trimming stripped 6 bases from V and 2 bases from J, with 20 bases between. The CDR3 region has the DNA TGCGCCAGCAAGTCGGGGGGAGCGGTGAGAAACACTGAAGCTTTCTTT. Its translation is CASKSGGAVRNTEAFF.

The sample holds a few counts of this clone. The DNA of the CDR3 is TGTGCCTGGGACAGGTCAGAGAACACTGAAGCTTTCTTT. Amino acids: CAWDRSENTEAFF. The chain joins TRBV30 to TRBJ1-1, with D perhaps matching TRBD1 (6 bases). This CDR3 has 13 residues. V lost 5 bases and J 1 base, leaving 11 bases between the germline ends. Germline V lookup: CDR1 GTSNPN, CDR2 SVGIG (reference sequence).

The chain couples TRBV5-4 to TRBJ1-1; 10 nucleotides match TRBD1. The CDR3 length is 17 residues. With V trimmed by 0 bases and J by 0 bases, 5 bases remained unmatched. Germline V gene lookup returns CDR1 SGHNT and CDR2 YYREEE (reference sequence). The CDR3 loop reads CASSLAWTGGLNTEAFF. The CDR3 region has the DNA TGTGCCAGCAGCTTGGCCTGGACAGGGGGTTTGAACACTGAAGCTTTCTTT. The whole variable domain, filled in from reference TRBV5-4 and TRBJ1-1, reads ETGVTQSPTHLIKTRGQQVTLRCSSQSGHNTVSWYQQALGQGPQFIFQYYREEENGRGNFPPRFSGLQFPNYSSELNVNALELDDSALYLCASSLAWTGGLNTEAFFGQGTRLTVV.

A note on this clone: This same CDR3 is encoded by further DNA sequences in the sample. The chain links TRBV28 to TRBJ1-2, with TRBD1 identical over 8 bases. V trimming: 5 bases; J trimming: 4 bases; junction bases outside the gene matches: 6. CDR1 and CDR2 from the germline V gene are MDHEN and SYDVKM. This CDR3 contains 14 residues. Here the CDR3 reads CASSPGQGAYGYTF. In nucleotides, the CDR3 is TGTGCCAGCAGTCCAGGGCAGGGGGCCTATGGCTACACCTTC.

This clone was seen more than once but under ten times. The chain links TRBV7-2 to TRBJ1-2, with TRBD1 as a possible D gene (5 bases). The CDR3 extends over 16 amino acids. Trimming stripped 4 bases from V and 4 bases from J, with 19 bases between. Germline assignment: CDR1 SGHTA and CDR2 FQGNSA. Written as DNA, the CDR3 is TGTGCCAGCAGCTCCCGGGACCGGCCCGTAGGCTATGGCTACACCTTC. Amino acids: CASSSRDRPVGYGYTF.

The CDR3 sequence: CASSDGTGSNQPQHF. For the CDR3, the DNA is TGTGCCAGCAGTGACGGGACTGGTAGCAATCAGCCCCAGCATTTT. The gene calls are TRBV25-1 and TRBJ1-5; maybe TRBD1 (5 bases). The germline V and J ends were trimmed by 3 bases and 0 bases, with 9 bases remaining between them. The CDR3 consists of 15 residues. The germline V gene has CDR1 MGHDK and CDR2 SYGVNS.

The V gene is TRBV18, the J gene TRBJ1-1; no clear D gene. Trimming removed 4 bases at V and 4 bases at J, with 16 bases between. This CDR3 is 15 amino acids long. CDR1 and CDR2 from the germline V gene are KGHSH and LQKENI. The CDR3 coding sequence is TGTGCCAGCTCACAAGAAAGTGGACGGGTCACTGAAGCTTTCTTT. Translated, it gives CASSQESGRVTEAFF.

The rearrangement joins TRBV10-2 to TRBJ2-1; 8 nucleotides agree with TRBD1. Germline CDR1 is WSHSY and CDR2 is SAAADI. The CDR3 is 15 residues long. V shed 3 bases and J 7 bases; nucleotides not matched to a gene: 8. The CDR3 here is CASSERQGAKNEQFF. In DNA, the CDR3 is TGCGCCAGCAGTGAAAGGCAGGGGGCGAAGAATGAGCAGTTCTTC.

This clone has just one count. The CDR3 coding sequence is TGCGCCAGCAGCTCCCGACTGATAGGCTCTGGGGCCAACGTCCTGACTTTC. Translating gives CASSSRLIGSGANVLTF. The V call is TRBV5-1, the J call TRBJ2-6; D gene ambiguous. The CDR3 covers 17 residues. CDR1 and CDR2 from the germline V gene are SGHRS and YFSETQ. The V end lost 3 bases, the J end lost 0 bases, and 13 bases lay between the germline ends.

This rearrangement joins TRBV7-2 to TRBJ1-5; 9 bases fit TRBD1. Trimming removed 5 bases from V and 9 bases from J; junction bases left unmatched: 2. CDR3 length: 12 amino acids. Per the germline V gene, CDR1 is SGHTA and CDR2 is FQGNSA. The chain's CDR3 is CASSATGGPQHF. The CDR3 DNA follows: TGTGCCAGCAGCGCGACAGGGGGGCCCCAGCATTTT.

V gene TRBV18 combines with J gene TRBJ2-7, with 8 bases identical to TRBD1. CDR1 and CDR2 (germline): KGHSH, LQKENI. The CDR3 has 11 residues. V was clipped by 3 bases and J by 10 bases; unmatched bases: 2. The CDR3 DNA reads TGTGCCAGCTCACCCGGACAGGGTCAGTACTTC. It translates to CASSPGQGQYF.

This clone was found once. The chain links TRBV27 to TRBJ2-2, with 10 bases matching TRBD2. The germline CDR1 and CDR2 sequences are MNHEY and SMNVEV (reference sequence). This CDR3 spans 16 amino acids. V lost 4 bases, J lost 4 bases, and 6 bases stayed unmatched. This CDR3 is CASSSTAGGPTGELFF. As DNA, the CDR3 is TGTGCCAGCAGTTCGACAGCGGGGGGGCCCACCGGGGAGCTGTTTTTT.

The chain carries TRBV9 and TRBJ1-5; 7 bases are a match to TRBD1. V shed 0 bases, J shed 7 bases, and the junction held 7 bases outside the gene matches. The CDR3 is 15 residues long. The germline V gene encodes CDR1 SGDLS and CDR2 YYNGEE. The CDR3 spells CASSVGEGAWQPQHF. As DNA, the CDR3 is TGTGCCAGCAGCGTAGGAGAGGGGGCTTGGCAGCCCCAGCATTTT. Full variable domain (rest looked up from reference TRBV9 and TRBJ1-5): DSGVTQTPKHLITATGQRVTLRCSPRSGDLSVYWYQQSLDQGLQFLIQYYNGEERAKGNILERFSAQQFPDLHSELNLSSLELGDSALYFCASSVGEGAWQPQHFGDGTRLSIL.

This clone occurred a few times. In the same sample, other DNA sequences code for this CDR3. This chain uses TRBV29-1 with TRBJ1-5; D possibly corresponds to TRBD1 (5 bases). V lost 4 bases, J lost 5 bases, and 12 bases lay in between. CDR3 length: 13 amino acids. The germline gives CDR1 SQVTM, CDR2 ANQGSEA. The CDR3 loop is CSVGGRGDQPQHF. The CDR3 DNA sequence: TGCAGCGTTGGGGGACGGGGGGATCAGCCCCAGCATTTT.